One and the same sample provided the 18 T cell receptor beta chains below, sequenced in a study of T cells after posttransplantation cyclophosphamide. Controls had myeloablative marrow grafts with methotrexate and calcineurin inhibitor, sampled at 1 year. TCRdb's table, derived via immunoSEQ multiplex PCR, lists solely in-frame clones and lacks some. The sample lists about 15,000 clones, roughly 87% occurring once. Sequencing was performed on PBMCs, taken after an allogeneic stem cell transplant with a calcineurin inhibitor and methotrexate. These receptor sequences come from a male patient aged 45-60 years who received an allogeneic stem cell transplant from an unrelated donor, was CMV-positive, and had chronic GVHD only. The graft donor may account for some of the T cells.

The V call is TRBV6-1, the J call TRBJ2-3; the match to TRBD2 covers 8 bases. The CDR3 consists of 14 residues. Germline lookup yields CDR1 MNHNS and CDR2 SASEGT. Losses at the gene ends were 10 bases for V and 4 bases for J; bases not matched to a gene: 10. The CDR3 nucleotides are TGTGCCATCGTCTTCCGGGGGGGATCAGATACGCAGTATTTT. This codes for CAIVFRGGSDTQYF.

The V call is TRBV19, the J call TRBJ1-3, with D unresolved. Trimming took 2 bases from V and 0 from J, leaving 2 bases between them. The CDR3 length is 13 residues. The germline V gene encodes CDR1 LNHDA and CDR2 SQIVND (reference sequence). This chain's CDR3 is CASSILSGNTIYF. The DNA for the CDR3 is TGTGCCAGTAGTATACTCTCTGGAAACACCATATATTTT.

CDR3 sequence (DNA): TGTGCCAGCAGCTCAAACACCGGGACTAGCGGAAGCTACGAGCAGTACTTC. Protein: CASSSNTGTSGSYEQYF. The chain has TRBV13 and TRBJ2-7; 11 bases map to TRBD2. J gave up 3 bases and V 4 bases, and 11 bases lay outside the gene matches. The CDR3 runs 17 residues. The germline CDR1 and CDR2 sequences are PRHDT and FYEKMQ (reference sequence).

As DNA, the CDR3 is TGTGCCAGCTCACCACCTAGCGGGGGGGCCGGCAATGAGCAGTTCTTC. This sequence encodes CASSPPSGGAGNEQFF. The chain employs TRBV18 and TRBJ2-1; 11 bases map to TRBD2. Germline loops: CDR1 KGHSH, CDR2 LQKENI. The trim removed 0 bases at V and 6 bases at J, leaving 4 bases unmatched. This CDR3 has 16 residues.

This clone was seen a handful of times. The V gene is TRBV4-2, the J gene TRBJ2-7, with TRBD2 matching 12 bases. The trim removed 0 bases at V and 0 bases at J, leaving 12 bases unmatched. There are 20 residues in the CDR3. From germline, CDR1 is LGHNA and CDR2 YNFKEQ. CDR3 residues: CASSQDKTGTSGRSSYEQYF. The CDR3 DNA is TGTGCCAGCAGCCAAGACAAGACCGGGACTAGCGGGCGGAGCTCCTACGAGCAGTACTTC.

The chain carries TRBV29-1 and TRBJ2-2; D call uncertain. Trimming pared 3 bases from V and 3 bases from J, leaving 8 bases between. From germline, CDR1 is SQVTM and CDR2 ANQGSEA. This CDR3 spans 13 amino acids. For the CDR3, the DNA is TGCAGCGTTGACGAGCTATACACCGGGGAGCTGTTTTTT. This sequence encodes CSVDELYTGELFF.

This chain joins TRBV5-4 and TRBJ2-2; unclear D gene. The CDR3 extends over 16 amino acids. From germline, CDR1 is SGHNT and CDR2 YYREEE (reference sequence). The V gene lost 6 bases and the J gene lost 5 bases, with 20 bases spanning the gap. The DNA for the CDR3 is TGTGCCAGCACCTCAACGGGTCGACGTGGGACCGGGGAGCTGTTTTTT. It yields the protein CASTSTGRRGTGELFF. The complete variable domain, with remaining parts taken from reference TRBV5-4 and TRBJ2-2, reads ETGVTQSPTHLIKTRGQQVTLRCSSQSGHNTVSWYQQALGQGPQFIFQYYREEENGRGNFPPRFSGLQFPNYSSELNVNALELDDSALYLCASTSTGRRGTGELFFGEGSRLTVL.

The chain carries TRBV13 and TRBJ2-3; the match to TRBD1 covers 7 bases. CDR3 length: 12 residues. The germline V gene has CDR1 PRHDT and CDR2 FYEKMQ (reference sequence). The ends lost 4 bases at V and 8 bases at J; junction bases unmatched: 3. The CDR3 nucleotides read TGTGCCAGCAGCTCTCAGGGGGTTACGCAGTATTTT. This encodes CASSSQGVTQYF.

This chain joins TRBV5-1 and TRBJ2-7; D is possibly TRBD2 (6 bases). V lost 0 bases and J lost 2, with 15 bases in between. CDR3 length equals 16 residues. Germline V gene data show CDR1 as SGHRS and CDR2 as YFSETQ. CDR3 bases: TGCGCCAGCAGCTTGGATGCTCCCCGGGAGACCTACGAGCAGTACTTC. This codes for CASSLDAPRETYEQYF.

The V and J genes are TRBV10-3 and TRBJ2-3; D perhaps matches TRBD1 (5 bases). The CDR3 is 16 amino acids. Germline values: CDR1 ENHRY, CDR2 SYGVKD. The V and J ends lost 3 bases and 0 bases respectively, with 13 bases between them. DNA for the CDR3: TGTGCCATCAGTGAAGTGACAGCCCCCAGCACAGATACGCAGTATTTT. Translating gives CAISEVTAPSTDTQYF.

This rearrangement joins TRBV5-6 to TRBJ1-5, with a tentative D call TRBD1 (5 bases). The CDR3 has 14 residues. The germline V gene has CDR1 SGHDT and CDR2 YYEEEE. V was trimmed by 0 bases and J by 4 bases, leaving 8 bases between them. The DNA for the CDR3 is TGTGCCAGCAGCTTGGCCGACAGAAATCAGCCCCAGCATTTT. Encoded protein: CASSLADRNQPQHF.

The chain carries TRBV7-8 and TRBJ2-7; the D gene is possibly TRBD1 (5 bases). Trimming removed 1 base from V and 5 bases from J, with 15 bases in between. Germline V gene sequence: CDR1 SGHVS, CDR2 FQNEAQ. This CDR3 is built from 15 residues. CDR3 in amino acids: CASSLGTGSRDEQYF. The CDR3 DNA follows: TGTGCCAGCAGCTTAGGAACAGGCAGTCGGGACGAGCAGTACTTC.

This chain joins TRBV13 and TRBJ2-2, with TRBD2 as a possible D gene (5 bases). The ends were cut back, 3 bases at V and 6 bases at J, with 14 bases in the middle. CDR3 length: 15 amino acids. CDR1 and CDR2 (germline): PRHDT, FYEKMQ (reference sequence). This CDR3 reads CASSFGKGAAGELFF. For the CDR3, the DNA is TGTGCCAGCAGCTTTGGGAAGGGAGCGGCCGGGGAGCTGTTTTTT.

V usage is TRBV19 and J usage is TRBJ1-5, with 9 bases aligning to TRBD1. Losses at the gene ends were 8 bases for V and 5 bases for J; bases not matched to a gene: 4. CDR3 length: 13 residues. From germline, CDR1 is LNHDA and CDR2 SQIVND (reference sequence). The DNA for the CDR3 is TGTGCCAGTCGGGACAGGGTGGATCAGCCCCAGCATTTT. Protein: CASRDRVDQPQHF.

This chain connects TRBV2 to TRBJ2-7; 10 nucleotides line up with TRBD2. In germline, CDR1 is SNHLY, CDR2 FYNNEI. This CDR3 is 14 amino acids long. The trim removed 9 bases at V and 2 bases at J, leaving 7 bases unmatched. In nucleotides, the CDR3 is TGTGCCAGTTTTAGCGGGGGGAATACCTACGAGCAGTACTTC. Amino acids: CASFSGGNTYEQYF. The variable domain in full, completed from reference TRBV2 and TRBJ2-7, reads EPEVTQTPSHQVTQMGQEVILRCVPISNHLYFYWYRQILGQKVEFLVSFYNNEISEKSEIFDDQFSVERPDGSNFTLKIRSTKLEDSAMYFCASFSGGNTYEQYFGPGTRLTVT.

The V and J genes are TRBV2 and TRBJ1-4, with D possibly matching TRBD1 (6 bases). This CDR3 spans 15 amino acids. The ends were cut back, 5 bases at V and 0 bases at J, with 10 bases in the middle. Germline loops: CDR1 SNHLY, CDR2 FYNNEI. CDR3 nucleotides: TGTGCCAGCAGTTCACGACAGGCAACTAATGAAAAACTGTTTTTT. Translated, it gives CASSSRQATNEKLFF.

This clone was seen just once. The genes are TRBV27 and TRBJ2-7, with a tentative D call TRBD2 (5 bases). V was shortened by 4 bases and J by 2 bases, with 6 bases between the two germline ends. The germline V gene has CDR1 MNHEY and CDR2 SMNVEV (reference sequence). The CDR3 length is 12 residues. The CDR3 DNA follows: TGTGCCAGCAGTTCAGCGGCCTACGAGCAGTACTTC. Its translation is CASSSAAYEQYF.

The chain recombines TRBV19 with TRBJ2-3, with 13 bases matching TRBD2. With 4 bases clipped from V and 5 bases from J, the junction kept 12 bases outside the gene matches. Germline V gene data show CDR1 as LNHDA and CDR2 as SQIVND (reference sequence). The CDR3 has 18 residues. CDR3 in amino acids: CASSNPLLAGGQEDTQYF. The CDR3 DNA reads TGTGCCAGTAGTAATCCCCTACTAGCGGGGGGGCAGGAAGATACGCAGTATTTT.